This T cell receptor (beta chain) was sequenced for a study of a mutant IDH1 vaccine in newly diagnosed glioma. Study-wide background: The study started vaccination 4-6 weeks after radiotherapy alone, or with temozolomide cycles. Patients under treatment included approximately 60% males and about 38% females and had a mean age of around 37 years. Study observations and caveats: Immune responses induced by the vaccine were seen in roughly 93% of patients, spanning multiple MHC alleles.

The CDR3 sequence is 13 residues long. The germline V gene has CDR1 MNHNS and CDR2 SASEGT. V was pared by 6 bases and J by 6 bases, with 8 bases of the junction left unmatched. The time point: week 5, during vaccination. Topical imiquimod was applied with each vaccine dose, which held 300 ug of mutant IDH1 20-mer peptide. Points on this clone: Its target is not known.

Sequenced by immunoSEQ multiplex PCR; TCRdb stores in-frame clones only, minus some. The sample gives around 49,000 clones, just under 80% of which show up once; about 5.2% is in the top ten. The source is a man aged 45-65 years with glioma. The gene calls are TRBV6-1 and TRBJ2-7; 7 positions agree with TRBD1. This specimen was PBMCs, taken from a glioma patient whose treatment included an IDH1 peptide vaccine. The CDR3 spells CASRVQGLGEQYF. The CDR3 coding sequence is TGTGCCAGCAGGGTACAGGGGCTCGGCGAGCAGTACTTC.